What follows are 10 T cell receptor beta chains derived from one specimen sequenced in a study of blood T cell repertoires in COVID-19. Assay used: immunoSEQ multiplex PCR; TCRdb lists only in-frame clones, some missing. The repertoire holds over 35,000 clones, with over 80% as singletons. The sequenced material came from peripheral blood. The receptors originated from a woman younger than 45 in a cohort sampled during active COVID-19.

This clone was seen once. The CDR3 loop reads CASSPGTTFYEQYF. The CDR3 DNA is TGTGCCAGCAGTCCCGGGACTACTTTCTACGAGCAGTACTTC. The rearrangement uses TRBV14 and TRBJ2-7; 7 nucleotides line up with TRBD2. The trim removed 6 bases at V and 3 bases at J, leaving 8 bases unmatched. This CDR3 spans 14 amino acids. Germline V gives CDR1 SGHDN, CDR2 FVKESK.

This CDR3 is CASSMRAGTSGTADTQYF. The CDR3 coding sequence is TGTGCCAGTAGTATGAGGGCCGGGACTAGCGGGACGGCAGATACGCAGTATTTT. The rearrangement uses TRBV19 and TRBJ2-3; 13 nucleotides match TRBD2. The CDR3 is 18 amino acids. V was pared by 3 bases and J by 4 bases, with 10 bases of the junction left unmatched. Germline V gene lookup returns CDR1 LNHDA and CDR2 SQIVND (reference sequence).

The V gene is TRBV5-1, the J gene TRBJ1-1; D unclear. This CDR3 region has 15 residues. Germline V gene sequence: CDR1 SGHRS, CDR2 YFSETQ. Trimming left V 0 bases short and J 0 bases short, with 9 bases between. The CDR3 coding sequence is TGCGCCAGCAGCTTGGAAGCCACTTTGAACACTGAAGCTTTCTTT. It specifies CASSLEATLNTEAFF.

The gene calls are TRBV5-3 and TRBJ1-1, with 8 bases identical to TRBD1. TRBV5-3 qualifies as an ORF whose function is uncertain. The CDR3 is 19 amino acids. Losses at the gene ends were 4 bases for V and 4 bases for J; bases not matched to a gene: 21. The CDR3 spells CARSPRTGKKGIGITEAFF. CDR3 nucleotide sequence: TGTGCCAGAAGCCCTCGGACAGGGAAGAAGGGAATCGGGATCACTGAAGCTTTCTTT.

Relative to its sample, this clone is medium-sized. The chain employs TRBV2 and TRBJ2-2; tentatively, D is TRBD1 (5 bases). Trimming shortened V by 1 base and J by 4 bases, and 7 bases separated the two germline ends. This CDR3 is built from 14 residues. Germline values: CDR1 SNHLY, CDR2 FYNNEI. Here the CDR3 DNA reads TGTGCCAGCAGTGAAGTAAGGGGCACCGGGGAGCTGTTTTTT. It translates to CASSEVRGTGELFF.

Here the CDR3 DNA reads TGTGCCAGCAGCCAACAAACCGGGACAGGGGGTGATGAGCAGTTCTTC. Protein: CASSQQTGTGGDEQFF. V is TRBV3-1 (or the pseudogene TRBV3-2) and J is TRBJ2-1; 11 bases map to TRBD1. Germline-derived CDR1 and CDR2 are LGHDT and YNNKEL (reference sequence). J was trimmed by 8 bases and V by 2 bases; bases with no gene match: 8. There are 16 residues in the CDR3.

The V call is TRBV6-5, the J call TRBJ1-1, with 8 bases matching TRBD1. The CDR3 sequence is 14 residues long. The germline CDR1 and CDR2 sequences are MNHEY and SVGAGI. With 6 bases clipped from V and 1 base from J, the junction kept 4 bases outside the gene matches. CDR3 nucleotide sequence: TGTGCCAGCAGGACAGGGGTTGCGAACACTGAAGCTTTCTTT. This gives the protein CASRTGVANTEAFF.

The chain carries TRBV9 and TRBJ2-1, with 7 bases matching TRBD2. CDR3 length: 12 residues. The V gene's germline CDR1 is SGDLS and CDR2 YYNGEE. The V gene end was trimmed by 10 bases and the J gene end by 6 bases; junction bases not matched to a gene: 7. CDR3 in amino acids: CAWWEGSNEQFF. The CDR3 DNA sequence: TGTGCCTGGTGGGAGGGTAGCAATGAGCAGTTCTTC.

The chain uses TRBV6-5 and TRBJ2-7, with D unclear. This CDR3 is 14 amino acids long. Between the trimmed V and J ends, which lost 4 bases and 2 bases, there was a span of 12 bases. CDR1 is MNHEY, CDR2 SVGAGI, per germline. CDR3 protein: CASSSVATPYEQYF. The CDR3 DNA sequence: TGTGCCAGCAGTTCCGTGGCAACGCCCTACGAGCAGTACTTC.

The DNA of the CDR3 is TGTGCCAGCAGCCCTAATATACAGGCGCACACTGAAGCTTTCTTT. This gives the protein CASSPNIQAHTEAFF. The J gene is TRBJ1-1, the V gene TRBV3-1 (or the pseudogene TRBV3-2); D may be TRBD1 (5 bases). The CDR3 runs to 15 residues. The V gene lost 4 bases and the J gene lost 3 bases, with 15 bases spanning the gap. Per germline, CDR1 LGHDT and CDR2 YNNKEL (reference sequence).